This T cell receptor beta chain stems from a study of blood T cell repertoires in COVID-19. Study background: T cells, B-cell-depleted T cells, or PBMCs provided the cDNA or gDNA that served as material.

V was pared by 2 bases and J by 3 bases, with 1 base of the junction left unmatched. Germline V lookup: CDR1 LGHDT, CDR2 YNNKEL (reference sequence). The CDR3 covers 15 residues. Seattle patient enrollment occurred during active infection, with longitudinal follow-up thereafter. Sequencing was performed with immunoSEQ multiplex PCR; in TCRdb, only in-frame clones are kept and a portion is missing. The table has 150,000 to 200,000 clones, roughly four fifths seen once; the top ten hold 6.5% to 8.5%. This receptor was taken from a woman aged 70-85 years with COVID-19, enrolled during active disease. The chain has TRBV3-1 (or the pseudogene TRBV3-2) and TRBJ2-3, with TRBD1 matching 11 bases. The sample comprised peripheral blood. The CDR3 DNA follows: TGTGCCAGCAGCCAACGGGACAGGGGGACAGATACGCAGTATTTT. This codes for CASSQRDRGTDTQYF.